The TCR beta chain under discussion was sequenced for a study of shared clonotypes between healthy human individuals. Turning to the study itself: Used for every donor were three CD4 naive, three CD4 memory, two CD8 naive and one CD8 memory plate.

In the case of this clone: As yet, its antigen is unknown.

Findings and limits, study-wide: A generally larger estimated richness was seen in naive subsets than in memory subsets. A reduction in generation probabilities was seen for non-shared clonotypes relative to those shared by all four donors.

Some clones are missing from TCRdb's copy, which holds only in-frame ones; the method was immunoSEQ multiplex PCR. The sample includes hundreds of thousands of clones, around three quarters of them seen just once. V was pared by 0 bases and J by 8 bases, with 16 bases of the junction left unmatched. Germline-derived CDR1 and CDR2 are LNHNV and YYDKDF (reference sequence). CDR3 size: 18 residues. The specimen was memory CD4+ T cells sorted from blood. Subset noted: CD45RA-negative fraction. The chain employs TRBV15 and TRBJ2-7; 10 bases align to TRBD2. This receptor was identified in a woman in her 30s in good health. DNA of the CDR3: TGTGCCACCAGCAGAGATTTGGGTTCCTTGAGCGGGAGGGAACAGCAGTACTTC. It is translated as CATSRDLGSLSGREQQYF.